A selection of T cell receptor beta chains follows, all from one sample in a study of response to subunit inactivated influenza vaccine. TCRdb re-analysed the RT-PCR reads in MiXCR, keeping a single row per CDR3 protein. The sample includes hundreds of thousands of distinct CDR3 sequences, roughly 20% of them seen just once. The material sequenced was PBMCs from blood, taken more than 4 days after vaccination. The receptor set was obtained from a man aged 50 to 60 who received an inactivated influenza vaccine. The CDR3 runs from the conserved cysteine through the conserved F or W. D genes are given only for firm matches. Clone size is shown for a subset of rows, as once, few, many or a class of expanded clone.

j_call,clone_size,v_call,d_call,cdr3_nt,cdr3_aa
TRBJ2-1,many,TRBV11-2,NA,TGTGCCAGCAGCAAAGGGTCCGGGAGCTCCTACAATGAGCAGTTCTTC,CASSKGSGSSYNEQFF
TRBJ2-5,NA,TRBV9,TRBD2,TGTGCCAGCAGTAGGACGACTAGCGGGGGACAAGAGACCCAGTACTTC,CASSRTTSGGQETQYF
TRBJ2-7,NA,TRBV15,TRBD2,TGTGCCACCAGCACGGAACTAGCGGGAGGGCCTGGGGTCGAGCAGTACTTC,CATSTELAGGPGVEQYF
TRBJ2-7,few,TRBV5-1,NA,TGCGCCAGCAGCGCAGTAGAACCAGACCGCGAGCAGTACTTC,CASSAVEPDREQYF
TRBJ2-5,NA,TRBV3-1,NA,TGTGCCAGCAGACGAGGCAGGAGGGCCGGGGTCCAAGAGACCCAGTACTTC,CASRRGRRAGVQETQYF
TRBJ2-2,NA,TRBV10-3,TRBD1,TGTGCCATCAGTGAGCCGGGACAGGCGTCGAACACCGGGGAGCTGTTTTTT,CAISEPGQASNTGELFF
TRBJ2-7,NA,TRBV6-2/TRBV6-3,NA,TGTGCCAGCAGCCTGGGCTCAAACGAACCCTACGAGCAGTACTTC,CASSLGSNEPYEQYF
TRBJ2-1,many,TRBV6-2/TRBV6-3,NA,TGTGCCAGCAGTTACGAGCCTAATGAGCAGTTCTTC,CASSYEPNEQFF
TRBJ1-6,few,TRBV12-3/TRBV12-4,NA,TGTGCCAGCAGTCCCCGCGTGAGCTCCTATAATTCACCCCTCCACTTT,CASSPRVSSYNSPLHF
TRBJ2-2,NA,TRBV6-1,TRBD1,TGTGCCAGCAGACGACAGGGTACGTCGTCCGGGGAGCTGTTTTTT,CASRRQGTSSGELFF
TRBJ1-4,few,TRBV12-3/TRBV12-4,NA,TGTGCCAGCCAGGGTTTAGTGGAAAAACTGTTTTTT,CASQGLVEKLFF
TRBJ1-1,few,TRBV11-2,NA,TGTGCCAGCAGCCGTGGAGCTCGAATGAACACTGAAGCTTTCTTT,CASSRGARMNTEAFF
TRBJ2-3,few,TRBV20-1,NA,TGCAGTGCTCGGAGCGGACACACAGATACGCAGTATTTT,CSARSGHTDTQYF
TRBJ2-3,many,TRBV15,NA,TGTGCCACCAGCATCCGAGGGGGGGATACGCAGTATTTT,CATSIRGGDTQYF
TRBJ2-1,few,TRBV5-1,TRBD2,TGCGCCAGCAGCTGGGGGTTAACTAGCGGGCCTATCAATGAGCAGTTCTTC,CASSWGLTSGPINEQFF
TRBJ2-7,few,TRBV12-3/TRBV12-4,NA,TGTGCCAGCAGTTTAGGTCTAGCGATCCTTTACGAGCAGTACTTC,CASSLGLAILYEQYF
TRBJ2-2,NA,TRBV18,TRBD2,TGTGCCAGCTCACATCTAGCGGGGACGAACACCGGGGAGCTGTTTTTT,CASSHLAGTNTGELFF
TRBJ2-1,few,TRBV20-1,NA,TGCAGTGCTAGACCCCTCCTTCGGGAGAACAATGAGCAGTTCTTC,CSARPLLRENNEQFF
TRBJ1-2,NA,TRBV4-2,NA,TGTGCCAGCAGCCAAGATCCGGGGGCTCCCTATGGCTACACCTTC,CASSQDPGAPYGYTF
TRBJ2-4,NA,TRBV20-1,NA,TGCAGTGCTTCAGGGACCGCAGAATGGGCTCCCCTAGCCAAAAACATTCAGTACTTC,CSASGTAEWAPLAKNIQYF
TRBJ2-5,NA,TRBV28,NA,TGTGCCAGCAGTTTAGGCGTGGGGGTGAACTTC,CASSLGVGVNF
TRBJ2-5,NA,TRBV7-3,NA,TGTGCCAGCAGCTTAAGTTTTCAAGAGACCCAGTACTTC,CASSLSFQETQYF
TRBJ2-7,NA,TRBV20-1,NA,TGCAGTGCGGACCCTGGACCTACCTCCAACGAGCAGTACTTC,CSADPGPTSNEQYF
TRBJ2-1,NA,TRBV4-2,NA,TGTGCCAGCAGCCAGGACCCCCGCAATGAGCAGTTCTTC,CASSQDPRNEQFF
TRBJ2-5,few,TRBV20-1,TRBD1,TGCAGTGCTACAGTGACAGGGGGCCGGCAAGAGACCCAGTACTTC,CSATVTGGRQETQYF
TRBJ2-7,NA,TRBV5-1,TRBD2,TGCGCCAGCAGCTTTAGCGGGAGCACCTACGAGCCGTACTTC,CASSFSGSTYEPYF
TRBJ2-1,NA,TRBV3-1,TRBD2,TGTGCCAGCAGCCCGACTAGCGGGGGACTCGAAAATGAGCAGTTCTTC,CASSPTSGGLENEQFF
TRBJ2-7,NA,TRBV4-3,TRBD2,TGCGCCAGCAGCCAGTGGACTAGCGGGAATGACGAGCAGTACTTC,CASSQWTSGNDEQYF
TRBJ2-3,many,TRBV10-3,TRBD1,TGTGCCATCAGTGAAGGACAGGGGACAGATACGCAGTATTTT,CAISEGQGTDTQYF
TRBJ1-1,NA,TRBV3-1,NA,TGTGCCAGCAGCCTCGGGGGTCAGACTGAAGCTTTCTTT,CASSLGGQTEAFF
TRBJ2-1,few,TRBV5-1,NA,TGCGCCAGCAGCTTGTACTATGGGGGCGACTACAATGAGCAGTTCTTC,CASSLYYGGDYNEQFF
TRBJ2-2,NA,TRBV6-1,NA,TGTGCCAGCAGTGTACAGCCGGGACACAACACCGGGGAGCTGTTTTTT,CASSVQPGHNTGELFF
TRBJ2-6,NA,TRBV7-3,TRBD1,TGTGCCAGCAGCTGGGGGACAGGGAGGTCTGGGGCCAACGTCCTGACTTTC,CASSWGTGRSGANVLTF
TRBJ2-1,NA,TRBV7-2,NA,TGTGCCAGCAGCGCCGCGAGGAGCTACAATGAGCAGTTCTTC,CASSAARSYNEQFF
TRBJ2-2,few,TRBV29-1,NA,TGCAGCGTTGTCCCCTCCAGCGGGGAGCTGTTTTTT,CSVVPSSGELFF
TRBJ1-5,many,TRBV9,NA,TGTGCCAGCAGCGTAGACTCTTTGGGGACTCAGCCCCAGCATTTT,CASSVDSLGTQPQHF
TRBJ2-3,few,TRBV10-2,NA,TGCGCCAGCAGTGAACCCCCCGGGGCTAGCGCGTTCACAGATACGCAGTATTTT,CASSEPPGASAFTDTQYF
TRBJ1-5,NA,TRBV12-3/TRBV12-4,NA,TGTGCCAGCAGTTTAGCGCGTGGGGGGACAAATCAGCCCCAGCATTTT,CASSLARGGTNQPQHF
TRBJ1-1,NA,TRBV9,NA,TGTGCCAGCAGTGGGCAGGCGGACCGTGAAGCTTTCTTT,CASSGQADREAFF
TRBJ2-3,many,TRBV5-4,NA,TGTGCCAGCAGCCCTCGGCGGACGGATACGCAGTATTTT,CASSPRRTDTQYF
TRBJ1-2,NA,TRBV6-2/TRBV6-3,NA,TGTGCCAGCAGAAGCCCAGGCGGCTATGGCTACACCTTC,CASRSPGGYGYTF
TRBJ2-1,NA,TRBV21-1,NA,TGTGCCAGCAGCATTCCTGAGGTAGCGGGAGCCCCCTACAATGAGCAGTTCTTC,CASSIPEVAGAPYNEQFF
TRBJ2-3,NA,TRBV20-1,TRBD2,TGCAGTGTAACCTCAGCGGGAGGGAGTTTTGCAGATACGCAGTATTTT,CSVTSAGGSFADTQYF
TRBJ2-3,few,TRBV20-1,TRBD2,TGCAGTGCTAAACTAGCGAGCACAGATACGCAGTATTTT,CSAKLASTDTQYF
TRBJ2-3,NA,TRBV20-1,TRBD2,TGCAGTGCTTTACGGGGGGTGAGCACAGATACGCAGTATTTT,CSALRGVSTDTQYF
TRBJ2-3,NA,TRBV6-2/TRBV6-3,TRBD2,TGTGCCAGCAGTTACTCGAGACTAGCGGGAGGCCCCTATTCGGATACGCAGTATTTT,CASSYSRLAGGPYSDTQYF
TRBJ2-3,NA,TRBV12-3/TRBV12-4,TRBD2,TGTGCCAGCAGTTCGACCCGGACTAGCGGGAGCTCGGATACGCAGTATTTT,CASSSTRTSGSSDTQYF
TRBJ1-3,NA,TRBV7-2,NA,TGTGCCAGCAGCCCTGGGACAACTCTTTGGGGAAACACCATATATTTT,CASSPGTTLWGNTIYF
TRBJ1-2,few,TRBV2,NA,TGTGCCAGCAGCTTTCGAGCGGGTAACTATGGCTACACCTTC,CASSFRAGNYGYTF
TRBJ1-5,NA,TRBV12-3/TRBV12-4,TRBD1,TGTGCCAGCAGAAGACAGGGTGGCAATCAGCCCCAGCATTTT,CASRRQGGNQPQHF
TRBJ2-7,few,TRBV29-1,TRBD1,TGCAGCGTCCCGGGACAGGGGTCTTACGAGCAGTACTTC,CSVPGQGSYEQYF
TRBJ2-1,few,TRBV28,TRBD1,TGTGCCAGCAGTGGAAGGACAGGAGCCCTTAATGAGCAGTTCTTC,CASSGRTGALNEQFF
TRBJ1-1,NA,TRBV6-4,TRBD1,TGTGCCAGCAGCCTAACCGGGACAGGCATGAACACTGAAGCTTTCTTT,CASSLTGTGMNTEAFF
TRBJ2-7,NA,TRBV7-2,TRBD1,TGTGCCAGCAGCACACAGGGGGCGTTCTTGGAGGAGCAGTACTTC,CASSTQGAFLEEQYF
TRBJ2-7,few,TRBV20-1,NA,TGCAGTGCCCAGGATGACCCCTACGAGCAGTACTTC,CSAQDDPYEQYF
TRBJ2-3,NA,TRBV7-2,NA,TGTGCCAGCAAAACACACGGACAGAGCACAGATACGCAGTATTTT,CASKTHGQSTDTQYF
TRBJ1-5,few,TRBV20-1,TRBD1,TGCAGTGCTGGGACAGGGCTTAACAATCAGCCCCAGCATTTT,CSAGTGLNNQPQHF